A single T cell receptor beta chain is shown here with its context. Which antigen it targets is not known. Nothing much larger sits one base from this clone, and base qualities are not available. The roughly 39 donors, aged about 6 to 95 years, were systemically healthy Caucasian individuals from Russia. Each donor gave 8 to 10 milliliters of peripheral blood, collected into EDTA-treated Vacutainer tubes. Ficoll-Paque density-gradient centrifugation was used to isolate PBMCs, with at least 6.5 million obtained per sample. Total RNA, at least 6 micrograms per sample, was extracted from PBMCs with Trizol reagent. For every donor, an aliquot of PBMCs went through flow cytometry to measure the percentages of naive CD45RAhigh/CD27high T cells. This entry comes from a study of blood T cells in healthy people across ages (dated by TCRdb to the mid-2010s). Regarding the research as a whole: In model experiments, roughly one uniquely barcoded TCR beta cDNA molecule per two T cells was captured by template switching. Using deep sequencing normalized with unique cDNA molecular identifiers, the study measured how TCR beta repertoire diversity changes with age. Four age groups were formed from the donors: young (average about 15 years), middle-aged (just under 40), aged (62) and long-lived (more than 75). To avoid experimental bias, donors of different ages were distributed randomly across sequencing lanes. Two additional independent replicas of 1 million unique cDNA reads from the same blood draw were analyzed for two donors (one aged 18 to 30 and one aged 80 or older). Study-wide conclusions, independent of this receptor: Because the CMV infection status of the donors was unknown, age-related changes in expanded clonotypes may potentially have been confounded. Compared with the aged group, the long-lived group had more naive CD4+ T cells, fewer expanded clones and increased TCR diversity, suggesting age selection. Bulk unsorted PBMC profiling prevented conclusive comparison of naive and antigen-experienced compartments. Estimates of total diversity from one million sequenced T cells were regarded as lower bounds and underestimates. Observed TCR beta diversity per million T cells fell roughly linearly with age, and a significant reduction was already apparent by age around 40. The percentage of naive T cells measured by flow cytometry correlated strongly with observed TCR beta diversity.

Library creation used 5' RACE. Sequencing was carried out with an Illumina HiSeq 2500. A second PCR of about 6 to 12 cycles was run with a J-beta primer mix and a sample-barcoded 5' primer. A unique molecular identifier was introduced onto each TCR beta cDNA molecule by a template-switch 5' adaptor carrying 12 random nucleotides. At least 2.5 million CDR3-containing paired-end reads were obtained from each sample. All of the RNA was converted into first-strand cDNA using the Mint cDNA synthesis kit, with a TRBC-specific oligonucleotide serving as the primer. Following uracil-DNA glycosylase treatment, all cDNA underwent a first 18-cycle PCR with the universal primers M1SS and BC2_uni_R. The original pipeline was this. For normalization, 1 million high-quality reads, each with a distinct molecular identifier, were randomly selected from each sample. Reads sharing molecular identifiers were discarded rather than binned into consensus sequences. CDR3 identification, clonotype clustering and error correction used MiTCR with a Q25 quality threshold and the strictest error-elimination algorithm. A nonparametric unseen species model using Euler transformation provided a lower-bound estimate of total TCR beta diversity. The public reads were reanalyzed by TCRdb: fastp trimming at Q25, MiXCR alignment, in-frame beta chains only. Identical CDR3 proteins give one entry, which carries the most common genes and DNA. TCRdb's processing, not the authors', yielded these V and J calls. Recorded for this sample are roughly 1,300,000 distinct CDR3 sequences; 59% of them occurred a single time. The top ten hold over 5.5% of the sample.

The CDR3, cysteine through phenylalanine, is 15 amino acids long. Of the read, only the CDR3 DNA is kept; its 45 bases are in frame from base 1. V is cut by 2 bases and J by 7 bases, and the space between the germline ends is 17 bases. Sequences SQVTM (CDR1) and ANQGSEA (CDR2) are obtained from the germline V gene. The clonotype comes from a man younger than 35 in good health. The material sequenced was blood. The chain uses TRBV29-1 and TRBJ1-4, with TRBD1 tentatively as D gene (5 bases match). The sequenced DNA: TGCAGCGTTGAATATTCGGGGCAGGGCGGTGAAAAACTGTTTTTT. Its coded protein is CSVEYSGQGGEKLFF.